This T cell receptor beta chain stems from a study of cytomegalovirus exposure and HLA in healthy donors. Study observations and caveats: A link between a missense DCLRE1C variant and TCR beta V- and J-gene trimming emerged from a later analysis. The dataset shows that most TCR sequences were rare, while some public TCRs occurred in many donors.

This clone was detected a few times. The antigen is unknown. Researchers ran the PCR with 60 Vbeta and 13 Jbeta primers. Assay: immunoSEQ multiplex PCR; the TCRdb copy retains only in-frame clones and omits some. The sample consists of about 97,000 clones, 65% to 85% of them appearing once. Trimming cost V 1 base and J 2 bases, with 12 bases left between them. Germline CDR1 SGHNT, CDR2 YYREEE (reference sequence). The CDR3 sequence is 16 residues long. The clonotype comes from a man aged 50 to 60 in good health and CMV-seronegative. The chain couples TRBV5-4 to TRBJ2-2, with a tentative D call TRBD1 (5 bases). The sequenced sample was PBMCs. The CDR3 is CASSLPGSRNTGELFF. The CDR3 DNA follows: TGTGCCAGCAGCTTGCCAGGGTCCCGAAACACCGGGGAGCTGTTTTTT.